This TCR beta chain was captured by sequencing in a study of PD-1 blockade in mismatch repair-deficient tumors. For the study at large: Enrolled about 2013-2017, patients had progressing, pretreated mismatch repair-deficient cancers of around twelve types. Study-level results: After pembrolizumab, tumor-resident clones rose rapidly, then generally contracted before radiologic responses.

The count of this clone is one. Its target is unknown. TCR sequencing covered a few patients who responded to pembrolizumab. Clones were sequenced by immunoSEQ multiplex PCR, and TCRdb holds only the in-frame ones, with some missing. Of some 100,000 clones listed, 82% were seen once; the top ten hold 6.3%. Specimen: peripheral blood, collected roughly 35 weeks after starting pembrolizumab. This sequence originates from an adult with mismatch repair-deficient cancer.

This CDR3 is CASSGSGSGADTQYF. The DNA for the CDR3 is TGTGCCAGCAGCGGTAGCGGGAGCGGTGCAGATACGCAGTATTTT. The rearrangement uses TRBV7-2 and TRBJ2-3; 9 bases align to TRBD2. Germline trimming cut 5 bases from V and 4 bases from J; bases unmatched to any gene: 7. The germline CDR1 and CDR2 sequences are SGHTA and FQGNSA. The CDR3 is 15 amino acids.